Sequencing of this T cell receptor beta chain was carried out in a study of post-analysis software for immune sequencing data. The wider study: The study covered relapsing-remitting, secondary progressive and progressive-relapsing courses of multiple sclerosis.

General study points: Five or six TRBV segments were significantly more frequent in patients than in controls. TRBV5-6, TRBV5-1 and TRBV20-1 were among these segments. Comparison with controls showed significantly lower normalized Chao1 diversity in multiple sclerosis patients. Samples prepared in the same batch strongly co-clustered by F measure.

Turning to this clonotype: Antigen: not known.

Trimming cost V 0 bases and J 1 base, with 5 bases left between them. Germline V gene sequence: CDR1 MNHNS, CDR2 SASEGT. This CDR3 region has 14 residues. cDNA libraries for TCR beta contained unique molecular identifiers. The T cell input of roughly 0.95 to 10 million gave about half a million cDNA molecules. One entry per CDR3 protein results from TCRdb running MiXCR on the PCR reads. Here the sample spans approximately 570,000 distinct CDR3 sequences, about 44% being singletons. The V call is TRBV6-1, the J call TRBJ2-3; D remains ambiguous. The sequence was collected from a girl aged 10 to 17 with multiple sclerosis. The sample comprised blood. The CDR3: CASSEAGRTDTQYF. As DNA, the CDR3 is TGTGCCAGCAGTGAAGCCGGCCGCACAGATACGCAGTATTTT.